Included here is one T cell receptor beta chain sequence, with context. Its cognate antigen is unknown. This specimen comes from a study of neoadjuvant nivolumab and ipilimumab in lung cancer. The study's findings and limits: Compared with tumor-adjacent uninvolved lung, resected tumors showed greater richness and clonality. A small number of samples were TCR sequenced.

TCRdb's copy holds only in-frame clones and misses some; the assay was immunoSEQ multiplex PCR. This table holds around 10,000 clones, around 81% found once. Germline V gene sequence: CDR1 MDHEN, CDR2 SYDVKM. The CDR3 sequence is 13 residues long. The germline V and J ends were trimmed by 9 bases and 7 bases, with 16 bases remaining between them. This receptor was identified in an adult with non-small cell lung cancer. The specimen was peripheral blood, collected before neoadjuvant nivolumab, alone or with ipilimumab. The V gene is TRBV28, the J gene TRBJ1-5; the D gene is possibly TRBD1 (6 bases). CDR3: CASHYRVGQPQHF. In DNA form, the CDR3 reads TGTGCCAGTCATTACAGGGTGGGGCAGCCCCAGCATTTT.